This T cell receptor beta chain was recovered during a study of blood T cell repertoires in COVID-19. Overall study: Acute and convalescent COVID-19 samples came from the United States, Italy and Spain.

The CDR3 extends over 15 amino acids. The V gene's germline CDR1 is SGHRS and CDR2 YFSETQ. V was clipped by 5 bases and J by 4 bases, with 15 bases between them. Authors' data handling: By means of reference gene primer amplification, nucleated cell counts were estimated. The protocol was immunoSEQ multiplex PCR, while the TCRdb copy is restricted to in-frame clones and leaves out a portion. The V and J calls and clone size were taken over from that table, and D and trimming were inferred from the DNA. This sample carries around 170,000 clones, roughly nine tenths of them seen once, and the ten largest clones take around 6.5%. Enrolled through a virtual design, the participants were between about 18 and 100 years of age and came from fewer than 30 US areas. The recovered donors of Cohort 3 showed two negative PCRs, clearance, or symptom resolution.

The chain links TRBV5-1 to TRBJ1-4, with a tentative D call TRBD1 (6 bases). This clonotype originated in a woman between 45 and 65 years old who had recovered from COVID-19. Sequencing used PBMCs or T cells enriched from blood (not recorded which). CDR3 bases: TGCGCCAGCAGTAAGGCCGGGACAAGTAATGAAAAACTGTTTTTT. Amino acid sequence: CASSKAGTSNEKLFF.